This T cell receptor beta chain appears in the sequencing data of a study of cytomegalovirus exposure and HLA in healthy donors. Study at large: The study placed over 65% of its approximately 360 genotyped donors in the Caucasian-associated ancestry cluster. General study points: Later analysis placed DRB1 highest and HLA-C lowest in TCR association rates, which differed by HLA locus. Associated with HLA alleles at 0.05 false discovery rate in a later analysis were 16,951 TCR beta sequences. TCR beta V- and J-gene trimming, according to a later analysis, was linked to a missense DCLRE1C variant.

In the case of this clone: Its cognate antigen is unknown.

The CDR3 contains 15 residues. The germline V gene has CDR1 KGHSH and CDR2 LQKENI. J gave up 2 bases and V 3 bases, and 6 bases lay outside the gene matches. PCR involved 60 Vbeta and 13 Jbeta primers. TCRdb's copy holds only in-frame clones and misses some; the assay was immunoSEQ multiplex PCR. The sample records 140,000 or so clones, 68% being singletons. This TCR came from a man in his sixties in good health and CMV-seronegative. The sequenced material came from PBMCs. The chain employs TRBV18 and TRBJ2-7; 8 nucleotides align to TRBD1. The CDR3 here is CASSPQGTGPYEQYF. The CDR3 DNA reads as TGTGCCAGCTCACCCCAGGGGACAGGACCCTACGAGCAGTACTTC.